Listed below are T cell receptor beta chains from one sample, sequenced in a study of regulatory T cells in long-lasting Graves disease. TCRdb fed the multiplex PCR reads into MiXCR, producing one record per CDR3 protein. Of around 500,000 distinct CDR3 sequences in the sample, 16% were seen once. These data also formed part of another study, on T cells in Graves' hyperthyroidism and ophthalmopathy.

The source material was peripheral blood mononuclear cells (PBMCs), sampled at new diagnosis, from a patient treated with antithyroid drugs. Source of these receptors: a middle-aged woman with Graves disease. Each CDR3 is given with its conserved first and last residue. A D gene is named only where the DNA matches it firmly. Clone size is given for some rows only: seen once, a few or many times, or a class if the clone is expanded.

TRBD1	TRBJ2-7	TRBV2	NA	TGTGCCAGCACCCAGCGTTGGGACAGGGCCTACGAGCAGTACTTC	CASTQRWDRAYEQYF
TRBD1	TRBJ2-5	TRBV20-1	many	TGCAGTGCTAGAGGGACAGGGGATGAGACCCAGTACTTC	CSARGTGDETQYF
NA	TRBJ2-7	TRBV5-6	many	TGTGCCAGCAGCTCCTACCGGGTCTCTCTCGAGCAGTACTTC	CASSSYRVSLEQYF
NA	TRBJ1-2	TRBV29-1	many	TGCAGCTTCCTCGGGATTACAGCTTACAACTATGGCTACACCTTC	CSFLGITAYNYGYTF
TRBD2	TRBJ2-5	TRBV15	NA	TGTGCCACCAGCAGAGGGAGAGGTAGCGGGGGGCCGGGGTACTTC	CATSRGRGSGGPGYF
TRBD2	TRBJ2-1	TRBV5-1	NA	TGCGCCAGCAGCTTGGGGAACGTAGCGGGGGGTATTAATGAGCAGTTCTTC	CASSLGNVAGGINEQFF
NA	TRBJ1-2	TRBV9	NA	TGTGCCAGCAGCGTGGGAGGACGGGGCTACACCTTC	CASSVGGRGYTF
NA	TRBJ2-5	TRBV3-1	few	TGTGCCAGCAGCCCCGGGAGCTTAGGGGCGTGGAAAGAGACCCAGTACTTC	CASSPGSLGAWKETQYF
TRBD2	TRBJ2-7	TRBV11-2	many	TGTGCCAGCAGCTTGGCGGGGACTAGCGGGCCTTACGAGCAGTACTTC	CASSLAGTSGPYEQYF
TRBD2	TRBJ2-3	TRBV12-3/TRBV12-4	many	TGTGCCAGCAGTTTCCCTAGCGGGGGGCTCACAGATACGCAGTATTTT	CASSFPSGGLTDTQYF
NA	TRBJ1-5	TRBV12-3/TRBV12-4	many	TGTGCCAGCAGCCTAGACGGAGGGGGCAATCAGCCCCAGCATTTT	CASSLDGGGNQPQHF
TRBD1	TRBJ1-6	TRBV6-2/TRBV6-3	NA	TGTGCCAGCAGTCTGGACAGGGTGCGTTCACCCCTCCACTTT	CASSLDRVRSPLHF
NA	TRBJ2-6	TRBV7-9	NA	TGTGCCAGCACCCCCACAGGGACCTCTGGGGCCAACGTCCTGACTTTC	CASTPTGTSGANVLTF
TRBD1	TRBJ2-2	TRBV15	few	TGTGCCACCAAACTCCCCCGGGACAGGGGTGGGACCGGGGAGCTGTTTTTT	CATKLPRDRGGTGELFF
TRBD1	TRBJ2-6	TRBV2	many	TGTGCCAGCAGCAGGGACAGCCCCAGCTCTGGGGCCAACGTCCTGACTTTC	CASSRDSPSSGANVLTF
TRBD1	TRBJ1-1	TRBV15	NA	TGTGCCACCAGCAGAGTTGAAGGGGGCCCGCTCACTGAAGCTTTCTTT	CATSRVEGGPLTEAFF
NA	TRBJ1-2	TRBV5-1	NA	TGCGCCAGCAGCTTGTCGGGGACTCCCTCTGGGGATGGCTACACCTTC	CASSLSGTPSGDGYTF
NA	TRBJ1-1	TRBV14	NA	TGTGCCAGCAGCCGACATCCCATGAACACTGAAGCTTTCTTT	CASSRHPMNTEAFF
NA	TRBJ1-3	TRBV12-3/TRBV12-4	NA	TGTGCCAGCAGTTTAATCGGTGGAAACACCATGTATTTT	CASSLIGGNTMYF
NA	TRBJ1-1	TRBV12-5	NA	TGTGCTAGTGGTTTTCACGGGGGGGTGGCCATGAACACTGAAGCTTTCTTT	CASGFHGGVAMNTEAFF
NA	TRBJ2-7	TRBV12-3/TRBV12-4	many	TGTGCCAGCAGTTTAGCGCTCCGGGGGCGTAGAGACGAGCAGTACTTC	CASSLALRGRRDEQYF
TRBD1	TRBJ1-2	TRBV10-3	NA	TGTGCCATCAGTACCGGGACAGGAAACTATGGCTACACCTTC	CAISTGTGNYGYTF
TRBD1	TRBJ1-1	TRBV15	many	TGTGCCACCAGCAGACCCCCGGGACAGGGGTTTACTGAAGCTTTCTTT	CATSRPPGQGFTEAFF
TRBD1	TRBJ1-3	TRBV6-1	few	TGTGCCAGCAGTGAAGGCGGAGGGGGCGTCCCTGGAAACACCATATATTTT	CASSEGGGGVPGNTIYF
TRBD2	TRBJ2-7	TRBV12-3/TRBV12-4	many	TGTGCCAGCAGTTCAATAACTAGCGGGGGTACCTACGAGCAGTACTTC	CASSSITSGGTYEQYF
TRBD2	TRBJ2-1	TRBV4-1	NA	TGCGCCAGCAGCCAATTAGCGGGGGGGCCAAGTGAGCAGTTCTTC	CASSQLAGGPSEQFF
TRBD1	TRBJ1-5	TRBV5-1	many	TGCGCCAGCAGCCCCGAGGGGGACAGAAGCAATCAGCCCCAGCATTTT	CASSPEGDRSNQPQHF
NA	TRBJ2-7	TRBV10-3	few	TGTGCCAACAGCGATGTCCTAGACGAGCAGTACTTC	CANSDVLDEQYF
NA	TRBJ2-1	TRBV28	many	TGTGCCAGCAGTGCGAATAAGGGGGAGCAGTTCTTC	CASSANKGEQFF
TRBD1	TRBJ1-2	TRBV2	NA	TGTGCCAGCAGGGGGACAGGAATTTACTATGGCTACACCTTC	CASRGTGIYYGYTF
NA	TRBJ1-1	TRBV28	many	TGTGCCAGCAGACCCCATGGGACGGTGAACACTGAAGCTTTCTTT	CASRPHGTVNTEAFF
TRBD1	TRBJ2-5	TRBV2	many	TGTGCCAGCAGTGGGGGACAGATCCATCAAGAGACCCAGTACTTC	CASSGGQIHQETQYF
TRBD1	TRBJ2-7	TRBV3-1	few	TGTGCCACCGCCCGGGACAGCCTCTACGAGCAGTACTTC	CATARDSLYEQYF
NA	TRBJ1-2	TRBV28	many	TGTATATCAGGGGAACTTAACTATGGCTACACCTTC	CISGELNYGYTF
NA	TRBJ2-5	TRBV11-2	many	TGTGCCAGCAGCTTAGATCAAGGGACCCTTGGGGAAGAGACCCAGTACTTC	CASSLDQGTLGEETQYF
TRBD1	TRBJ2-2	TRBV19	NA	TGTGCCAGTAGTACCTCGGACAGGGGGCGGATCGGGGAGCTGTTTTTT	CASSTSDRGRIGELFF
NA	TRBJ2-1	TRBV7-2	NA	TGTGCCAGCAGCTTAACCCTCACTAGTACCGAGCAGTTCTTC	CASSLTLTSTEQFF
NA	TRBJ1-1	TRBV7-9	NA	TGTGCCAGCAGCTTACTATCCTTCATGAACACTGAAGCTTTCTTT	CASSLLSFMNTEAFF
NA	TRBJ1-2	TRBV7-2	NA	TGTGCCAGCAGCTCTCGGACAGTCGACTATGGCTACACCTTC	CASSSRTVDYGYTF
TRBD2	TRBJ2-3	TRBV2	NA	TGTGCCAGCAGTACCCCGCGGGGGGGAGCTGGCACAGATACGCAGTATTTT	CASSTPRGGAGTDTQYF
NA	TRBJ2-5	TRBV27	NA	TGTGCCAGCAGTTTTCATTGGGGGTGGGAGACCCAGTACTTC	CASSFHWGWETQYF
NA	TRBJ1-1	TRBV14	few	TGTGCCAGCAGCCAAGATGAGGGGTGGGACACTGAAGCTTTCTTT	CASSQDEGWDTEAFF